Listed below are T cell receptor beta chains from one sample, sequenced in a study. Via MiXCR, TCRdb re-called the RT-PCR reads, giving one row per CDR3 protein. This repertoire shows more than 550,000 distinct CDR3 sequences, more than 13% found once; its top ten account for 3% to 4.5%. Sample: memory CD4+ T cells from blood. The receptors were gathered from a female donor in good health, serving as a healthy control. CDR3s include the opening cysteine and the closing phenylalanine or tryptophan. A D gene is named only where the DNA matches it firmly. Only some rows state a clone size, as once, few, many or a class for expanded clones.

J gene: TRBJ2-2; clone size: -; V gene: TRBV20-1; D gene: -; CDR3 protein: CSVMDSNTGELFF; CDR3 DNA: TGCAGTGTCATGGACTCCAACACCGGGGAGCTGTTTTTT
J gene: TRBJ1-2; clone size: -; V gene: TRBV24-1; D gene: -; CDR3 protein: CATSASRNYGYTF; CDR3 DNA: TGTGCCACCAGTGCCTCGAGAAATTATGGCTACACCTTC
J gene: TRBJ1-3; clone size: few; V gene: TRBV3-1; D gene: TRBD1; CDR3 protein: CASSQDGTGSGNTIYF; CDR3 DNA: TGTGCCAGCAGCCAAGACGGGACAGGCTCTGGAAACACCATATATTTT
J gene: TRBJ2-1; clone size: -; V gene: TRBV28; D gene: TRBD2; CDR3 protein: CASSTFTAGGFYEQFF; CDR3 DNA: TGTGCCAGCAGTACGTTCACAGCGGGAGGGTTCTATGAGCAGTTCTTC
J gene: TRBJ2-3; clone size: many; V gene: TRBV12-3/TRBV12-4; D gene: -; CDR3 protein: CASSLGGLGGEQYF; CDR3 DNA: TGTGCCAGCAGTTTAGGAGGTCTTGGCGGGGAGCAGTATTTT
J gene: TRBJ2-7; clone size: -; V gene: TRBV7-9; D gene: -; CDR3 protein: CASSLLGANEQYF; CDR3 DNA: TGTGCCAGCAGCTTATTAGGGGCCAACGAGCAGTACTTC
J gene: TRBJ1-5; clone size: -; V gene: TRBV2; D gene: -; CDR3 protein: CASSEWQGNQPQHF; CDR3 DNA: TGTGCCAGCAGTGAGTGGCAGGGCAATCAGCCCCAGCATTTT
J gene: TRBJ2-6; clone size: many; V gene: TRBV6-5; D gene: -; CDR3 protein: CASSLGPSGANVLTF; CDR3 DNA: TGTGCCAGCAGCCTAGGACCCTCTGGGGCCAACGTCCTGACTTTC
J gene: TRBJ1-1; clone size: -; V gene: TRBV19; D gene: -; CDR3 protein: CASSPTAGTEAFF; CDR3 DNA: TGTGCCAGCTCACCGACGGCGGGCACTGAAGCTTTCTTT
J gene: TRBJ1-1; clone size: many; V gene: TRBV10-3; D gene: -; CDR3 protein: CAISGRATSYTEAFF; CDR3 DNA: TGTGCCATCAGTGGGCGGGCCACCTCTTACACTGAAGCTTTCTTT
J gene: TRBJ2-1; clone size: many; V gene: TRBV7-3; D gene: -; CDR3 protein: CASSLTTTGSYNEQFF; CDR3 DNA: TGTGCCAGCAGCTTAACGACTACCGGCTCCTACAATGAGCAGTTCTTC
J gene: TRBJ2-4; clone size: -; V gene: TRBV7-2; D gene: TRBD2; CDR3 protein: CASSFAGVAKNIQYF; CDR3 DNA: TGTGCCAGCAGCTTCGCGGGGGTAGCCAAAAACATTCAGTACTTC
J gene: TRBJ1-2; clone size: -; V gene: TRBV15; D gene: -; CDR3 protein: CATSRDPRTHHGYTF; CDR3 DNA: TGTGCCACCAGCAGAGATCCTAGGACGCACCATGGCTACACCTTC
J gene: TRBJ2-7; clone size: few; V gene: TRBV18; D gene: TRBD2; CDR3 protein: CASSPQKPGGRPSYEQYF; CDR3 DNA: TGTGCCAGCTCACCTCAAAAGCCAGGCGGGAGGCCTTCCTACGAGCAGTACTTC
J gene: TRBJ1-1; clone size: many; V gene: TRBV12-3/TRBV12-4; D gene: -; CDR3 protein: CASSFRASWEAFF; CDR3 DNA: TGTGCCAGCAGTTTTCGGGCCTCTTGGGAGGCTTTCTTT
J gene: TRBJ2-1; clone size: few; V gene: TRBV15; D gene: -; CDR3 protein: CATSSILGERPNEQFF; CDR3 DNA: TGTGCCACCAGCAGCATCCTTGGAGAGCGGCCCAATGAGCAGTTCTTC
J gene: TRBJ2-5; clone size: -; V gene: TRBV12-3/TRBV12-4; D gene: -; CDR3 protein: CASSLRARGETQYF; CDR3 DNA: TGTGCCAGCAGTTTAAGGGCTCGGGGAGAGACCCAGTACTTC
J gene: TRBJ1-2; clone size: -; V gene: TRBV12-5; D gene: -; CDR3 protein: CASGLVPGHYGYTF; CDR3 DNA: TGTGCTAGTGGTTTGGTCCCCGGACACTATGGCTACACCTTC
J gene: TRBJ2-7; clone size: -; V gene: TRBV7-2; D gene: -; CDR3 protein: CASSHPEGEQYF; CDR3 DNA: TGTGCCAGCAGCCACCCGGAGGGCGAGCAGTACTTC
J gene: TRBJ1-3; clone size: many; V gene: TRBV7-2; D gene: -; CDR3 protein: CASSPRQASAGNTIYF; CDR3 DNA: TGTGCCAGCAGCCCCAGACAGGCAAGCGCTGGAAACACCATATATTTT
J gene: TRBJ2-5; clone size: -; V gene: TRBV5-6; D gene: TRBD1; CDR3 protein: CASSLVPGQGGETQYF; CDR3 DNA: TGTGCCAGCAGCTTGGTTCCGGGACAGGGAGGGGAGACCCAGTACTTC
J gene: TRBJ2-1; clone size: -; V gene: TRBV27; D gene: -; CDR3 protein: CASIRDLTYNEQFF; CDR3 DNA: TGTGCCAGCATCAGAGACCTCACCTACAATGAGCAGTTCTTC
J gene: TRBJ1-5; clone size: -; V gene: TRBV20-1; D gene: -; CDR3 protein: CSAADRGGQPQHF; CDR3 DNA: TGCAGTGCCGCGGATAGGGGTGGTCAGCCCCAGCATTTT
J gene: TRBJ2-1; clone size: once; V gene: TRBV6-2/TRBV6-3; D gene: TRBD1; CDR3 protein: CASRGTGGPNEQFF; CDR3 DNA: TGTGCCAGCAGAGGGACAGGGGGCCCCAATGAGCAGTTCTTC
J gene: TRBJ2-5; clone size: -; V gene: TRBV6-5; D gene: TRBD2; CDR3 protein: CASSYSRSREETQYF; CDR3 DNA: TGTGCCAGCAGTTACTCCCGGTCGCGGGAGGAGACCCAGTACTTC
J gene: TRBJ1-2; clone size: -; V gene: TRBV20-1; D gene: TRBD1; CDR3 protein: CSEPDQQGAGGYTF; CDR3 DNA: TGCAGTGAACCGGACCAACAGGGGGCGGGCGGCTACACCTTC
J gene: TRBJ2-7; clone size: few; V gene: TRBV7-8; D gene: TRBD2; CDR3 protein: CASSTSKREGLSYEQYF; CDR3 DNA: TGTGCCAGCAGCACCTCCAAACGGGAGGGTTTGTCCTACGAGCAGTACTTC
J gene: TRBJ2-1; clone size: -; V gene: TRBV27; D gene: -; CDR3 protein: CASSLLGARGQNEQFF; CDR3 DNA: TGTGCCAGCAGTTTACTCGGCGCCCGGGGGCAGAATGAGCAGTTCTTC
J gene: TRBJ2-1; clone size: -; V gene: TRBV12-3/TRBV12-4; D gene: TRBD2; CDR3 protein: CASSLGGRENNEQFF; CDR3 DNA: TGTGCCAGCAGTTTAGGAGGGAGGGAAAACAATGAGCAGTTCTTC
J gene: TRBJ2-3; clone size: few; V gene: TRBV5-4; D gene: TRBD2; CDR3 protein: CASSLGFGAGDQDTQYF; CDR3 DNA: TGTGCCAGCAGCTTGGGTTTCGGAGCGGGAGATCAGGATACGCAGTATTTT
J gene: TRBJ1-4; clone size: -; V gene: TRBV4-2; D gene: TRBD1; CDR3 protein: CASSQDPTGGEKLFF; CDR3 DNA: TGTGCCAGCAGCCAAGATCCCACAGGGGGGGAAAAACTGTTTTTT
J gene: TRBJ1-1; clone size: -; V gene: TRBV18; D gene: -; CDR3 protein: CASSPPALGQNTEAFF; CDR3 DNA: TGTGCCAGCTCACCACCGGCCTTAGGACAGAACACTGAAGCTTTCTTT
J gene: TRBJ2-2; clone size: few; V gene: TRBV5-1; D gene: -; CDR3 protein: CASRRIQGANTGELFF; CDR3 DNA: TGCGCCAGCAGACGAATCCAGGGTGCGAACACCGGGGAGCTGTTTTTT
J gene: TRBJ1-1; clone size: few; V gene: TRBV5-1; D gene: -; CDR3 protein: CASSLAPGTGTEAFF; CDR3 DNA: TGCGCCAGCAGCTTGGCCCCCGGGACGGGCACTGAAGCTTTCTTT
J gene: TRBJ2-7; clone size: few; V gene: TRBV3-1; D gene: -; CDR3 protein: CASSQTALNEQYF; CDR3 DNA: TGTGCCAGCAGCCAAACCGCCTTGAACGAGCAGTACTTC
J gene: TRBJ2-1; clone size: many; V gene: TRBV29-1; D gene: -; CDR3 protein: CSARTDNNEQFF; CDR3 DNA: TGCAGCGCCAGGACAGATAACAATGAGCAGTTCTTC
J gene: TRBJ2-2; clone size: -; V gene: TRBV4-3; D gene: -; CDR3 protein: CASSMRGTGELFF; CDR3 DNA: TGCGCCAGCAGTATGCGGGGTACCGGGGAGCTGTTTTTT